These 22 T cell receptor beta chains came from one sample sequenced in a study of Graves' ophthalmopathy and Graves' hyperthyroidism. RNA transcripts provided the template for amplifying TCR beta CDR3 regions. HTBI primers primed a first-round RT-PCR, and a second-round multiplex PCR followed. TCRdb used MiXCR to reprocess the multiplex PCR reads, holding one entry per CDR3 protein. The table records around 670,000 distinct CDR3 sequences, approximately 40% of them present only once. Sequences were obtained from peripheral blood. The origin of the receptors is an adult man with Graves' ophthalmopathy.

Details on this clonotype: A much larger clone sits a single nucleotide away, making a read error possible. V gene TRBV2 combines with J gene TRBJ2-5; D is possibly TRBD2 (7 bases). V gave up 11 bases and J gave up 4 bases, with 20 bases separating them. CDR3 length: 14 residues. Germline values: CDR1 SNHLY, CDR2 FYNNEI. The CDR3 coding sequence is TGTGCCGACCGAGGGGGGGGCGGGAGAGAGACCCAGTACTTC. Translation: CADRGGGGRETQYF.

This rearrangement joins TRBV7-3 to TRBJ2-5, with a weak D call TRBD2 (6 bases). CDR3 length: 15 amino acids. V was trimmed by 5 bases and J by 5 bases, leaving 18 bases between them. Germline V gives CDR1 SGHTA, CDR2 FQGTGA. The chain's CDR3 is CASSQVGGEVETQYF. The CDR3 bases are TGTGCCAGCAGCCAAGTGGGAGGAGAAGTGGAGACCCAGTACTTC.

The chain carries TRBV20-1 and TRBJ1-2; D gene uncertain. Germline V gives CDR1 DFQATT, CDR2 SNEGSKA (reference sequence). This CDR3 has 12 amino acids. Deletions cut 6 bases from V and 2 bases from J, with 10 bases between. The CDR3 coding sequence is TGCAGTGCGGGTGCCCAAAACTATGGCTACACCTTC. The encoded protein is CSAGAQNYGYTF.

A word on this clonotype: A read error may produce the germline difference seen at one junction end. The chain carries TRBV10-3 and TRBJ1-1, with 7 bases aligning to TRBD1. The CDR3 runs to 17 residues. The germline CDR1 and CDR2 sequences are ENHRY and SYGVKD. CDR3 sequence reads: CASSYLADRLVDTEAFF. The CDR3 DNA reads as TGTGCCAGCAGTTACCTTGCGGACAGGCTGGTCGACACTGAAGCTTTCTTT.

Here the CDR3 DNA reads TGTGCCAGCAGCGATCTGGGGGCGAAGGAGACCCAGTACTTC. This sequence encodes CASSDLGAKETQYF. The rearrangement links TRBV25-1 to TRBJ2-5; D is possibly TRBD1 (6 bases). CDR1 MGHDK and CDR2 SYGVNS come from the germline V gene. Trimming removed 6 bases at V and 5 bases at J, with 16 bases between. CDR3 length: 14 residues.

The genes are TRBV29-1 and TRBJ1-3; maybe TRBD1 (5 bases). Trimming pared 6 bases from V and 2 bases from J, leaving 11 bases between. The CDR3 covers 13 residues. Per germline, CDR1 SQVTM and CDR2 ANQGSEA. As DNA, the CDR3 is TGCAGCGTCGCACGGGACCCTGGAAACACCATATATTTT. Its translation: CSVARDPGNTIYF.

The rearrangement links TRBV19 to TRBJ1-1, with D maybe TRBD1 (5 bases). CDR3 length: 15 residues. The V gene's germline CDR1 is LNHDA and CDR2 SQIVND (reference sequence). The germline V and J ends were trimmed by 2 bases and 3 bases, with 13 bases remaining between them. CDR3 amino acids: CASSILTGLHTEAFF. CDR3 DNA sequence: TGTGCCAGTAGTATACTTACAGGTTTGCACACTGAAGCTTTCTTT.

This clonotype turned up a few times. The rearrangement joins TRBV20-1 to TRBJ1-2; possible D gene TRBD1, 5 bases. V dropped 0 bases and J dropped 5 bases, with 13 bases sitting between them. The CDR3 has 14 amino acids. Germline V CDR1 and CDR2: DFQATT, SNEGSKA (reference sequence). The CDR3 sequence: CSAREPGLMYGYTF. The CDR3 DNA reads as TGCAGTGCTAGAGAACCGGGACTGATGTATGGCTACACCTTC.

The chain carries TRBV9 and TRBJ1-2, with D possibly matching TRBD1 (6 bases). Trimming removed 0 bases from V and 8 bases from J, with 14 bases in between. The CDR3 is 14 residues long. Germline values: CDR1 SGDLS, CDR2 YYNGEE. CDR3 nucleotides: TGTGCCAGCAGCGTAGATGGGGGCGGGGGCGGCTACACCTTC. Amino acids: CASSVDGGGGGYTF.

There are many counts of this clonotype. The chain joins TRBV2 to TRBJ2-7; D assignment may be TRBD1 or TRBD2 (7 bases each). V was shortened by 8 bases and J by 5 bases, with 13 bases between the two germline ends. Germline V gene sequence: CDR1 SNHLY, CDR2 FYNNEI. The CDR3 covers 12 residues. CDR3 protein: CASRQGGDEQYF. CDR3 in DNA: TGTGCCAGCCGACAGGGAGGGGACGAGCAGTACTTC.

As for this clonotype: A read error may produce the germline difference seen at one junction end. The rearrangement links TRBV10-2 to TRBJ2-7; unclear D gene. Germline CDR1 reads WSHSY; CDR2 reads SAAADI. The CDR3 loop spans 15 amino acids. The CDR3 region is CASSYGPALSYEQYF. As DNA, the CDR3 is TGTGCCAGCAGTTACGGACCGGCCCTCTCCTACGAGCAGTACTTC.

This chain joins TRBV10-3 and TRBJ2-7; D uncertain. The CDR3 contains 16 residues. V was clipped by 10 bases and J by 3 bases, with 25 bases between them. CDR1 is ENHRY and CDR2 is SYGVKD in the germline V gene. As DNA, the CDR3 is TGTGCCAGCAAAGAACCCCACCCGCTCACTAACTACGAGCAGTACTTC. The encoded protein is CASKEPHPLTNYEQYF.

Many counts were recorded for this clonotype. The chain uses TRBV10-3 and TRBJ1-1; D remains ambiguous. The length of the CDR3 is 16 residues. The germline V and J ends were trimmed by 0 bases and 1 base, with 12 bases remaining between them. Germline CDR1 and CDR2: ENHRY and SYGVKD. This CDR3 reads CAISESRGQRNTEAFF. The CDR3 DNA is TGTGCCATCAGTGAGTCGCGTGGCCAGAGGAACACTGAAGCTTTCTTT.

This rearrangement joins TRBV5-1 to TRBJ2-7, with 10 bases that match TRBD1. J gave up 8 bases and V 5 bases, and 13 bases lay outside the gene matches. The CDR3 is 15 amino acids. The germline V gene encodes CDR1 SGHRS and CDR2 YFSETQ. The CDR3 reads CASSSGQGGRPQQYF. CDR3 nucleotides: TGCGCCAGCAGTTCCGGACAGGGGGGTCGGCCCCAGCAGTACTTC.

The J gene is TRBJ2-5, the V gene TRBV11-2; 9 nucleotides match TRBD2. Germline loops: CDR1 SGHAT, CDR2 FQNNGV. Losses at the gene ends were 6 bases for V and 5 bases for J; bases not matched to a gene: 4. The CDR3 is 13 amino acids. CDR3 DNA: TGTGCCAGCAGAAGCGGGGGGTGGGAGACCCAGTACTTC. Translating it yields CASRSGGWETQYF. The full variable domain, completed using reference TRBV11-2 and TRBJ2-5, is EAGVAQSPRYKIIEKRQSVAFWCNPISGHATLYWYQQILGQGPKLLIQFQNNGVVDDSQLPKDRFSAERLKGVDSTLKIQPAKLEDSAVYLCASRSGGWETQYFGPGTRLLVL.

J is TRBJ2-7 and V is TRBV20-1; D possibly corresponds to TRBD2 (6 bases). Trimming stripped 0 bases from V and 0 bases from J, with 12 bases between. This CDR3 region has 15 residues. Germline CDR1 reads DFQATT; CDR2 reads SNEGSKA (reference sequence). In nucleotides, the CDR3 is TGCAGTGCTAGAGACTTAGCGGAAAGCTCCTACGAGCAGTACTTC. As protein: CSARDLAESSYEQYF.

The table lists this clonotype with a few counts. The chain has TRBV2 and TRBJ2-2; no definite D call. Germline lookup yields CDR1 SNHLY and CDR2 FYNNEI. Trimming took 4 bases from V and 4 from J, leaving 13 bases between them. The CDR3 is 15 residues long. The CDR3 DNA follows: TGTGCCAGCAGTGTCGGGCTGGGCCTCACCGGGGAGCTGTTTTTT. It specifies CASSVGLGLTGELFF.

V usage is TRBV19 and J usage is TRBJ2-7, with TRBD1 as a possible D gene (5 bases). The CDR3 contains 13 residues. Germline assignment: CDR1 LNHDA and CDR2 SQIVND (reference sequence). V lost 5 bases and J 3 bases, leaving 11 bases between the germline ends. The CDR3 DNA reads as TGTGCCAGTAGTGTGACAGCCATCTACGAGCAGTACTTC. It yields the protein CASSVTAIYEQYF.

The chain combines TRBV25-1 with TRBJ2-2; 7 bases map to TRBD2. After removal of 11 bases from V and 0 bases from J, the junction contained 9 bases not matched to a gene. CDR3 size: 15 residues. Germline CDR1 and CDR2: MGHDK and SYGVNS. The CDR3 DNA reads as TGTGCCTGGAGGCTAGCGGACGCGAACACCGGGGAGCTGTTTTTT. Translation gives CAWRLADANTGELFF.

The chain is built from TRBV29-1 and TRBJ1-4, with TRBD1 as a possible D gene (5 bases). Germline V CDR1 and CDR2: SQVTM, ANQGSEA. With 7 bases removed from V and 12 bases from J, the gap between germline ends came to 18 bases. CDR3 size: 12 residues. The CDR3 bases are TGCAGCGGCGAAGGGACGGCGCGTGAACTGTTTTTT. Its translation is CSGEGTARELFF. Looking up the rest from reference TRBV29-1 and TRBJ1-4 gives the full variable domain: SAVISQKPSRDICQRGTSLTIQCQVDSQVTMMFWYRQQPGQSLTLIATANQGSEATYESGFVIDKFPISRPNLTFSTLTVSNMSPEDSSIYLCSGEGTARELFFGSGTQLSVL.

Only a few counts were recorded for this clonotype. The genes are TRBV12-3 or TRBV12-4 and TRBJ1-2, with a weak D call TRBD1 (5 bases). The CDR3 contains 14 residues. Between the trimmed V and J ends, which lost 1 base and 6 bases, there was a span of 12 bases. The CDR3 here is CASSLGRAVDGYTF. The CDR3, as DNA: TGTGCCAGCAGTTTAGGCAGGGCCGTGGATGGCTACACCTTC.

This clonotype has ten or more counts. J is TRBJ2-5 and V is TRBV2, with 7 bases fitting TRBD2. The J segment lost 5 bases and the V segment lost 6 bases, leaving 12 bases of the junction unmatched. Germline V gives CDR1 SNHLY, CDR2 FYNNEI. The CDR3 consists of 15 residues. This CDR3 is CASRAVAGGSETQYF. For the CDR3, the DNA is TGTGCCAGCAGGGCCGTGGCCGGGGGGAGTGAGACCCAGTACTTC.